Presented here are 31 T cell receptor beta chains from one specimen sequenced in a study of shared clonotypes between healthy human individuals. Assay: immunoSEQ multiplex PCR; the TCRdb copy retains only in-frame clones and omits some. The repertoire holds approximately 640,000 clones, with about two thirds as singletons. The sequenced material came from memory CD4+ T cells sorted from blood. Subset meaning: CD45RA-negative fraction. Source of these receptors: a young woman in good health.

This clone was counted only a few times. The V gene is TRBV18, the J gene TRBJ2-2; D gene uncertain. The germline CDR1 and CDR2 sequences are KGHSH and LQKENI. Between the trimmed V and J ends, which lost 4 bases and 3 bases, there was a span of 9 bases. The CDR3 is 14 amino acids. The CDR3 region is CASSLNEYTGELFF. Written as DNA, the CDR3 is TGTGCCAGCTCACTGAACGAATACACCGGGGAGCTGTTTTTT.

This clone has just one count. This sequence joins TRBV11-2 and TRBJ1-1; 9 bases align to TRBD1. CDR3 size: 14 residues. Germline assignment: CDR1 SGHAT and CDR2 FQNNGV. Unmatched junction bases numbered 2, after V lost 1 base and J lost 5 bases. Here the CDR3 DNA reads TGTGCCAGCAGCTTAGGGGACAGGGCGACTGAAGCTTTCTTT. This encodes CASSLGDRATEAFF.

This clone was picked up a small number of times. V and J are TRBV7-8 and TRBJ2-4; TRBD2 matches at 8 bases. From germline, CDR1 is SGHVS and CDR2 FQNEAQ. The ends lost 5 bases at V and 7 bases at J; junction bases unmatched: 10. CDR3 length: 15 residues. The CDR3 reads CASSRLPRGGNIQYF. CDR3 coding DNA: TGTGCCAGCAGCCGCCTCCCCCGGGGGGGTAACATTCAGTACTTC.

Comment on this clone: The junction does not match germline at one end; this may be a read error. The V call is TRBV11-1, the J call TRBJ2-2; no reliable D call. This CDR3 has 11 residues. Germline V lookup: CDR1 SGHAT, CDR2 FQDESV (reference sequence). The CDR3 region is CASTKTGELFF. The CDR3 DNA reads TGTGCCAGCACGAAAACCGGGGAGCTGTTTTTT.

The CDR3 here is CASKSRQGKNIQYF. CDR3 sequence (DNA): TGCGCCAGCAAATCCCGACAGGGCAAAAACATTCAGTACTTC. The rearrangement joins TRBV4-1 to TRBJ2-4; 7 nucleotides line up with TRBD1. CDR3 size: 14 residues. Unmatched junction bases numbered 6, after V lost 7 bases and J lost 3 bases. Germline V gene sequence: CDR1 MGHRA, CDR2 YSYEKL.

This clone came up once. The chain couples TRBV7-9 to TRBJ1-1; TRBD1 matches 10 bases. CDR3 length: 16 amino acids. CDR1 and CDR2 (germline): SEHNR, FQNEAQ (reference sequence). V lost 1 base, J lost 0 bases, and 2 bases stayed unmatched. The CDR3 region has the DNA TGTGCCAGCAGCTTAGTGGGACAGGGGTTGAACACTGAAGCTTTCTTT. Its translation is CASSLVGQGLNTEAFF.

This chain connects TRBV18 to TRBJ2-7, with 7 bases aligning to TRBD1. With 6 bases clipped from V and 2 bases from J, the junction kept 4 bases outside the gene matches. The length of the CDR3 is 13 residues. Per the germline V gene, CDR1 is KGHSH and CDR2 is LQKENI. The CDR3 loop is CASSNRGTYEQYF. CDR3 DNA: TGTGCCAGCTCGAACAGGGGAACCTACGAGCAGTACTTC. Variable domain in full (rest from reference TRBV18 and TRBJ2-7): NAGVMQNPRHLVRRRGQEARLRCSPMKGHSHVYWYRQLPEEGLKFMVYLQKENIIDESGMPKERFSAEFPKEGPSILRIQQVVRGDSAAYFCASSNRGTYEQYFGPGTRLTVT.

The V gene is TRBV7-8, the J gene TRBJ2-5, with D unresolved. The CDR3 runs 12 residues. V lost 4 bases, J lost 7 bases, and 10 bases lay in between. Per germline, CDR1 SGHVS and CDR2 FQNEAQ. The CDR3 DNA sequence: TGTGCCAGCAGCTCGCGCGCTTTGACCCAGTACTTC. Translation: CASSSRALTQYF.

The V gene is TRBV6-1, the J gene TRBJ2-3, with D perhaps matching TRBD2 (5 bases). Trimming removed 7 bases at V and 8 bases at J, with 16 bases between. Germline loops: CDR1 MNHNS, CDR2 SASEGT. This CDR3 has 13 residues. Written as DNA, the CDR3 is TGTGCCAGCATTAATCGAGGTGGGAGTACGCAGTATTTT. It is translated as CASINRGGSTQYF.

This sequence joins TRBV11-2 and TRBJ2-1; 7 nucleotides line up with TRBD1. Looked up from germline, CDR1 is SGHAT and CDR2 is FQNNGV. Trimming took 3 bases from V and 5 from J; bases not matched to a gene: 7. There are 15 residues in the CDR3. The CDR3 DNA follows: TGTGCCAGCAGCTTCACCTCGACAGGGAACAATGAGCAGTTCTTC. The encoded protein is CASSFTSTGNNEQFF.

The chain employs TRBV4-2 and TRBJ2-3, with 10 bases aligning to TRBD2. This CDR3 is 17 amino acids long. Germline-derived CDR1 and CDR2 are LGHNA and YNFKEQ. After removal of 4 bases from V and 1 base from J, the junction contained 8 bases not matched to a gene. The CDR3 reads CASSRIAGGTGTDTQYF. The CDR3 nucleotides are TGTGCCAGCAGCCGAATAGCGGGAGGAACGGGCACAGATACGCAGTATTTT.

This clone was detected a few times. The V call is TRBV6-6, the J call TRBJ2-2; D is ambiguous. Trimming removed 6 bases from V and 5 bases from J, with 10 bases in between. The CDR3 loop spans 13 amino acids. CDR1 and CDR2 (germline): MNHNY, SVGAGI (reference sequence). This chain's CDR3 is CASRTWLTGELFF. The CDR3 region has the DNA TGTGCCAGCAGGACATGGTTGACCGGGGAGCTGTTTTTT.

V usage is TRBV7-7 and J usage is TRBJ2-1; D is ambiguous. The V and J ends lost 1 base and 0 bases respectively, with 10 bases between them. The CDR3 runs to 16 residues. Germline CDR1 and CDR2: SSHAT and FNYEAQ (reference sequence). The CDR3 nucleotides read TGTGCCAGCAGCTTAGAGGCTAGTAGCTCCTACAATGAGCAGTTCTTC. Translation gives CASSLEASSSYNEQFF.

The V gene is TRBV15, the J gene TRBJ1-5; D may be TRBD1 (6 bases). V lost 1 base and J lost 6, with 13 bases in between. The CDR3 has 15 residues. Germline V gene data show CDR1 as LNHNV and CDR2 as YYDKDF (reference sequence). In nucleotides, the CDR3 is TGTGCCACCAGCAGAGGGCGAGGGGGGCCTCAGCCCCAGCATTTT. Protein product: CATSRGRGGPQPQHF. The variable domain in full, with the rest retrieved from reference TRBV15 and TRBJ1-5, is DAMVIQNPRYQVTQFGKPVTLSCSQTLNHNVMYWYQQKSSQAPKLLFHYYDKDFNNEADTPDNFQSRRPNTSFCFLDIRSPGLGDTAMYLCATSRGRGGPQPQHFGDGTRLSIL.

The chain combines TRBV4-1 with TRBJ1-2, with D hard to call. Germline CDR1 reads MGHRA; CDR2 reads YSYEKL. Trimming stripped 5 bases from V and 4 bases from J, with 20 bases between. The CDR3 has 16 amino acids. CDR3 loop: CASSWDVNRKTYGYTF. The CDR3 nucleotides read TGCGCCAGCAGCTGGGATGTGAACCGAAAGACCTATGGCTACACCTTC.

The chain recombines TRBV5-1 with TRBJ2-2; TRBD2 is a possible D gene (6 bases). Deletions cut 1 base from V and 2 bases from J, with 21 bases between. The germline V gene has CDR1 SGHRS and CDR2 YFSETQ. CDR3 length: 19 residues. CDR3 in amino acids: CASSLFEPGVAGNTGELFF. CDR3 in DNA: TGCGCCAGCAGCTTGTTTGAGCCGGGGGTCGCGGGAAACACCGGGGAGCTGTTTTTT.

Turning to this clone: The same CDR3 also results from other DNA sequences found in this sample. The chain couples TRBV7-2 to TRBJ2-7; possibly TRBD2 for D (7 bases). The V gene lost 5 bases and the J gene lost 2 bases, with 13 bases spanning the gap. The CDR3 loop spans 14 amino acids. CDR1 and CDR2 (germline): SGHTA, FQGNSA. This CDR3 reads CASSLQRDTYEQYF. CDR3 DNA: TGTGCCAGCAGCCTACAGCGGGACACCTACGAGCAGTACTTC.

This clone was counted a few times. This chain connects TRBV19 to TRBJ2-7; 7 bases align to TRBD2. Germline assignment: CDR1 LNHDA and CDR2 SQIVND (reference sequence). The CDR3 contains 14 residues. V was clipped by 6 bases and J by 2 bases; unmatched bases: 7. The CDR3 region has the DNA TGTGCCAGTAGGCCCACTAGCGAAACCTACGAGCAGTACTTC. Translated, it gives CASRPTSETYEQYF.

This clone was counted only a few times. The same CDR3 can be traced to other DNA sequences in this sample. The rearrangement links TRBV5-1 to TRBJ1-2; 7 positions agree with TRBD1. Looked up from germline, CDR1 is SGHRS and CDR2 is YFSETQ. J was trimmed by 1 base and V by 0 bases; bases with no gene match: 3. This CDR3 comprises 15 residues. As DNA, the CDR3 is TGCGCCAGCAGCTTGGGTGACAGGGATAACTATGGCTACACCTTC. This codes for CASSLGDRDNYGYTF.

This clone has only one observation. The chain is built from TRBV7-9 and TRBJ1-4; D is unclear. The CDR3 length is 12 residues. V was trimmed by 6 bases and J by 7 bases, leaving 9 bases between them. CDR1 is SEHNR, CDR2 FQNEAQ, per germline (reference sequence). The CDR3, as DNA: TGTGCCAGCAGATCCGTGGGTGAAAAACTGTTTTTT. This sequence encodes CASRSVGEKLFF.

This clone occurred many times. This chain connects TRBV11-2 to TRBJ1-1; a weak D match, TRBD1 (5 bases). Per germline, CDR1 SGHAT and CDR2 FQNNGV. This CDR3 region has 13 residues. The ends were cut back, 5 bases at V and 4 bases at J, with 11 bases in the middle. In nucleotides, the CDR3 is TGTGCCAGCAGCCCCCTCGGGGGCACTGAAGCTTTCTTT. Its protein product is CASSPLGGTEAFF.

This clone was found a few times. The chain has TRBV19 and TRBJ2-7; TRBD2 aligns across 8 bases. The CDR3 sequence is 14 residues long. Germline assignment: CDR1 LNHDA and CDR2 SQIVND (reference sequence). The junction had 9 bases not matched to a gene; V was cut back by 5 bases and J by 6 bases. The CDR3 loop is CASSLAGPSPEQYF. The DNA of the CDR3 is TGTGCCAGTAGTTTAGCGGGACCGTCTCCCGAGCAGTACTTC.

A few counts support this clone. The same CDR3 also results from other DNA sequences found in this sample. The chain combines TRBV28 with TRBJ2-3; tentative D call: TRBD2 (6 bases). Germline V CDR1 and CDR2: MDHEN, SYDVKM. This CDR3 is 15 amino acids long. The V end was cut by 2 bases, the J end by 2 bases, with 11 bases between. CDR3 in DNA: TGTGCCAGCAGTTTACCGGGAGACAACACAGATACGCAGTATTTT. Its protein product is CASSLPGDNTDTQYF.

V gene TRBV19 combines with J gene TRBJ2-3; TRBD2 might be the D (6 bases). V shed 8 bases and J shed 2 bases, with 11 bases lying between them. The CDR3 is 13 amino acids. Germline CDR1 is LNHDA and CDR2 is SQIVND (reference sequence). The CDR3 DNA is TGTGCCAGTGCGGGACTCTCCACAGATACGCAGTATTTT. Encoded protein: CASAGLSTDTQYF.

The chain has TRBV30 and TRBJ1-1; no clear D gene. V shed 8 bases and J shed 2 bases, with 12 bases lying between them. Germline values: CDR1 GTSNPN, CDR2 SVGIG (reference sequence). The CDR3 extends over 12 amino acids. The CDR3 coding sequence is TGTGCCGCCATCCAAGTTAACACTGAAGCTTTCTTT. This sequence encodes CAAIQVNTEAFF.

The CDR3 sequence is CASSEFESGVSGYTF. The CDR3 DNA follows: TGCGCCAGCAGTGAATTCGAGTCGGGTGTTAGCGGCTACACCTTC. The chain has TRBV10-2 and TRBJ1-2, with D uncertain. With 3 bases removed from V and 8 bases from J, the gap between germline ends came to 19 bases. Per the germline V gene, CDR1 is WSHSY and CDR2 is SAAADI. The CDR3 totals 15 residues.

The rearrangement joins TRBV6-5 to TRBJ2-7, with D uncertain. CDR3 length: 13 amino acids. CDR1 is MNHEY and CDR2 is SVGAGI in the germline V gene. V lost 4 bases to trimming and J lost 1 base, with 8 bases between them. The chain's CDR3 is CASSFPGSYEQYF. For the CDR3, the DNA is TGTGCCAGCAGTTTTCCGGGTTCCTACGAGCAGTACTTC.

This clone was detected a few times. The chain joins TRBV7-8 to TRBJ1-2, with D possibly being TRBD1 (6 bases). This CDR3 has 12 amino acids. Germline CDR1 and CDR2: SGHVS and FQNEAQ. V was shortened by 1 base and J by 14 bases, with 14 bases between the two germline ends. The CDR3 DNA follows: TGTGCCAGCAGCTTAGATCGGGGGCCGCGGACCTTC. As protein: CASSLDRGPRTF. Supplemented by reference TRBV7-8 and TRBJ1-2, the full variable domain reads GAGVSQSPRYKVAKRGQDVALRCDPISGHVSLFWYQQALGQGPEFLTYFQNEAQLDKSGLPSDRFFAERPEGSVSTLKIQRTQQEDSAVYLCASSLDRGPRTFGSGTRLTVV.

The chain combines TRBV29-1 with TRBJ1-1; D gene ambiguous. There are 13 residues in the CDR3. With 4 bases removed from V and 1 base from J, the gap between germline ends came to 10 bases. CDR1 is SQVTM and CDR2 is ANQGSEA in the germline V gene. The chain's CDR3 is CSVVEDGNTEAFF. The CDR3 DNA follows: TGCAGCGTTGTGGAGGATGGGAACACTGAAGCTTTCTTT.

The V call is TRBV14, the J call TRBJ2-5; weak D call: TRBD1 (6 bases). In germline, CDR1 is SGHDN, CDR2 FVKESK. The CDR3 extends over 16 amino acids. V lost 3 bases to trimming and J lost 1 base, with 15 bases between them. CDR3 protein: CASSQRGTPPQETQYF. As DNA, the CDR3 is TGTGCCAGCAGCCAGAGAGGGACACCACCCCAAGAGACCCAGTACTTC.

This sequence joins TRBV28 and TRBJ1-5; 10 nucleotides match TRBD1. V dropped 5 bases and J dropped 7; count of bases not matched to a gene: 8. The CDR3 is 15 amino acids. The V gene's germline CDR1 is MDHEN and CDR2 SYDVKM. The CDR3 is CASSTPGTGDQPQHF. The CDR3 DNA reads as TGTGCCAGCAGTACCCCCGGGACAGGGGACCAGCCCCAGCATTTT.